This T cell receptor beta chain stems from a study of blood T cells in healthy people across ages. In germline, CDR1 is DFQATT, CDR2 SNEGSKA (reference sequence). CDR3 length: 13 amino acids. V lost 7 bases, J lost 0 bases, and 12 bases lay in between. Worth noting for this clonotype: The target antigen is unknown.

The study isolated at least 6.5 million PBMCs from each sample. The study's findings and limits: Investigators treated diversity estimates from one million T cells as underestimates. No one knew whether donors had CMV, which possibly confounded expanded clonotype changes.

Primers used in a second PCR of about 7 to 11 cycles were a sample-barcoded 5' primer and a J-beta primer mix. All cDNA molecules were each tagged by a template-switch adaptor with 12 random nucleotides. TCRdb used MiXCR to reprocess the 5' RACE reads, holding one entry per CDR3 protein. The table lists about 1.7 million distinct CDR3 sequences, about 28% of them singletons, with 7.7% in the top ten. The chain carries TRBV20-1 and TRBJ1-1, with unresolved D. What was sequenced was blood. This sequence originates from a young woman in good health. The CDR3 reads CSVAGQLNTEAFF. CDR3 sequence (DNA): TGCAGTGTTGCAGGTCAATTGAACACTGAAGCTTTCTTT.